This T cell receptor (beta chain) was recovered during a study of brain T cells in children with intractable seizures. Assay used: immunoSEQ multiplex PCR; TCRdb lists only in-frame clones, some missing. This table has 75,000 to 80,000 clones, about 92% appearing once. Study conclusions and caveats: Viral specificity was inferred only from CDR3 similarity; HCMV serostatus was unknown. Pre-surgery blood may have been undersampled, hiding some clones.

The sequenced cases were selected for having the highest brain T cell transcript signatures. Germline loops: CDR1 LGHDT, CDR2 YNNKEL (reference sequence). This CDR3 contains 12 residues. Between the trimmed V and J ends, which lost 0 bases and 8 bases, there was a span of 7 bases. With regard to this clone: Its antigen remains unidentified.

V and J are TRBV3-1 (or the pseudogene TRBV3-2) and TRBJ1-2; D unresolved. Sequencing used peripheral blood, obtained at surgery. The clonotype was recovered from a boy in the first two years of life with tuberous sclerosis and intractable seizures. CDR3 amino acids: CASSQDLAGYTF. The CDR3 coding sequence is TGTGCCAGCAGCCAAGATTTGGCGGGCTACACCTTC.